The present TCR beta chain was sequenced within a study of T cell repertoires in cytomegalovirus infection. Overall study context: As its CMV epitopes, the study selected recently identified HLA-C-restricted and well-studied HLA-B-restricted targets.

There are 14 residues in the CDR3. Germline values: CDR1 SEHNR, CDR2 FQNEAQ (reference sequence). The V gene lost 2 bases and the J gene lost 3 bases, with 11 bases spanning the gap. The table lists this clonotype with many counts. Antigen unknown. TCRdb itself ran the reads through MiXCR, one entry per CDR3 protein. The sample shows under 300,000 distinct CDR3 sequences, around 20% of them seen only once. Study-level results: Across the ex vivo response, the dominant clonotypes were HLA-C-restricted CMV-specific TCR beta clonotypes.

The rearrangement joins TRBV7-9 to TRBJ2-7, with D unresolved. The sequencing here drew on cultured PBMCs, taken from culture after CMV antigen stimulation. The sequence was obtained from a human donor in good health (CMV status not recorded). Some clones in this sample may be carry-over from other donors' samples. CDR3 loop: CASSLRPTSYEQYF. CDR3 nucleotides: TGTGCCAGCAGCTTACGGCCGACAAGCTACGAGCAGTACTTC.